A single sample is the source of the 25 T cell receptor beta chains below, sequenced in a study of cytomegalovirus exposure and HLA in healthy donors. The primer mix had 60 Vbeta and 13 Jbeta primers. The assay was immunoSEQ multiplex PCR, and TCRdb's table has in-frame clones only and misses some. Here the sample table reports 50,000 to 70,000 clones. Sequenced input: PBMCs. The receptor set was obtained from a woman in her late teens or twenties in good health and CMV-seronegative.

V and J are TRBV5-1 and TRBJ2-1; 9 bases are a match to TRBD1. The germline gives CDR1 SGHRS, CDR2 YFSETQ. CDR3 length equals 14 residues. V was pared by 4 bases and J by 8 bases, with 7 bases of the junction left unmatched. The CDR3 nucleotides are TGCGCCAGCAGCCAGGACAGGGGAAAGGATGAGCAGTTCTTC. This translates into CASSQDRGKDEQFF.

The CDR3 reads CASSQGGWDTEAFF. The CDR3 DNA reads as TGTGCCAGCAGTCAGGGGGGATGGGACACTGAAGCTTTCTTT. The chain uses TRBV9 and TRBJ1-1, with 7 bases that match TRBD1. CDR3 size: 14 residues. V gave up 5 bases and J gave up 3 bases; unmatched junction bases: 7. Germline V gene data show CDR1 as SGDLS and CDR2 as YYNGEE.

The rearrangement links TRBV4-2 to TRBJ2-7, with D tentatively TRBD1 (5 bases). Deletions cut 0 bases from V and 3 bases from J, with 12 bases between. CDR3 length: 15 amino acids. Germline V lookup: CDR1 LGHNA, CDR2 YNFKEQ. CDR3 loop: CASSQEQARRYEQYF. Written as DNA, the CDR3 is TGTGCCAGCAGCCAAGAACAGGCTCGCCGCTACGAGCAGTACTTC.

The genes are TRBV11-2 and TRBJ2-1, with a tentative D call TRBD1 (7 bases). Trimming stripped 1 base from V and 8 bases from J, with 15 bases between. The CDR3 loop spans 15 amino acids. Germline CDR1 reads SGHAT; CDR2 reads FQNNGV. The CDR3 is CASSLGQGGSDEQFF. CDR3 DNA sequence: TGTGCCAGCAGCTTAGGTCAGGGGGGTAGTGATGAGCAGTTCTTC.

V usage is TRBV7-6 and J usage is TRBJ2-2, with TRBD1 matching over 9 bases. The ends lost 0 bases at V and 3 bases at J; junction bases unmatched: 2. The CDR3 consists of 16 residues. CDR1 and CDR2 from the germline V gene are SGHVS and FNYEAQ. CDR3 protein: CASSLAGQGHTGELFF. The CDR3 coding sequence is TGTGCCAGCAGCTTAGCGGGACAGGGACACACCGGGGAGCTGTTTTTT.

The chain combines TRBV5-1 with TRBJ1-1; the D gene is possibly TRBD1 (6 bases). V lost 1 base to trimming and J lost 3 bases, with 19 bases between them. Germline V gene lookup returns CDR1 SGHRS and CDR2 YFSETQ. The CDR3 is 17 amino acids. CDR3 nucleotide sequence: TGCGCCAGCAGCTTGTCCAGGCCAGGGGAGTTGGACACTGAAGCTTTCTTT. Translating it yields CASSLSRPGELDTEAFF.

The CDR3 bases are TGTGCCAGCACCGTGGGGACTAGCGGGGCTTACAATGAGCAGTTCTTC. It yields the protein CASTVGTSGAYNEQFF. V usage is TRBV28 and J usage is TRBJ2-1, with TRBD2 matching over 13 bases. V dropped 7 bases and J dropped 4; count of bases not matched to a gene: 7. The CDR3 length is 16 residues. The germline gives CDR1 MDHEN, CDR2 SYDVKM.

The genes are TRBV11-3 and TRBJ2-7, with D possibly TRBD2 on 5 matching bases. V was cut by 5 bases and J by 2 bases, with 13 bases left in between. The CDR3 runs 14 residues. Germline CDR1 SGHNT, CDR2 YENEEA. The CDR3 loop reads CASSDLDGAYEQYF. The CDR3 DNA reads TGTGCCAGCAGCGACCTCGACGGGGCCTACGAGCAGTACTTC. The complete variable domain, with remaining parts taken from reference TRBV11-3 and TRBJ2-7, reads EAGVVQSPRYKIIEKKQPVAFWCNPISGHNTLYWYLQNLGQGPELLIRYENEEAVDDSQLPKDRFSAERLKGVDSTLKIQPAELGDSAVYLCASSDLDGAYEQYFGPGTRLTVT.

The rearrangement uses TRBV5-6 and TRBJ2-5, with a weak D call TRBD2 (5 bases). The J call may be in error: the DNA end matches TRBJ2-7 better. Germline loops: CDR1 SGHDT, CDR2 YYEEEE. The length of the CDR3 is 13 residues. The CDR3 here is CASSFTGIYEQYF. CDR3 sequence (DNA): TGTGCCAGCAGCTTCACCGGGATCTACGAGCAGTACTTC.

The chain joins TRBV19 to TRBJ1-2; D ambiguous. CDR1 and CDR2 from the germline V gene are LNHDA and SQIVND (reference sequence). There are 15 residues in the CDR3. V was clipped by 9 bases and J by 6 bases, with 23 bases between them. The CDR3 spells CASSSGWPAWDGYTF. In DNA form, the CDR3 reads TGTGCCAGCTCCTCGGGGTGGCCAGCATGGGATGGCTACACCTTC.

The V and J genes are TRBV6-1 and TRBJ1-1; D uncertain. The CDR3 spans 13 residues. Germline V gene sequence: CDR1 MNHNS, CDR2 SASEGT. Deletions cut 4 bases from V and 3 bases from J, with 9 bases between. Here the CDR3 reads CASSVQWDTEAFF. In DNA form, the CDR3 reads TGTGCCAGCAGTGTACAGTGGGACACTGAAGCTTTCTTT.

The rearrangement uses TRBV30 and TRBJ1-1; D is undetermined. CDR1 GTSNPN and CDR2 SVGIG come from the germline V gene (reference sequence). The ends were cut back, 5 bases at V and 4 bases at J, with 11 bases in the middle. This CDR3 region has 12 residues. The DNA for the CDR3 is TGTGCCTGGGACGGGAGGAGCACTGAAGCTTTCTTT. Its translation is CAWDGRSTEAFF. Filled out from reference TRBV30 and TRBJ1-1, the complete variable domain reads SQTIHQWPATLVQPVGSPLSLECTVEGTSNPNLYWYRQAAGRGLQLLFYSVGIGQISSEVPQNLSASRPQDRQFILSSKKLLLSDSGFYLCAWDGRSTEAFFGQGTRLTVV.

The gene calls are TRBV7-9 and TRBJ2-5; D uncertain. This CDR3 comprises 12 residues. Between the trimmed V and J ends, which lost 5 bases and 8 bases, there was a span of 12 bases. CDR1 is SEHNR and CDR2 is FQNEAQ in the germline V gene (reference sequence). DNA of the CDR3: TGTGCCAGCAGCCTGCCCAGGAAAACCCAGTACTTC. It codes for CASSLPRKTQYF.

The chain employs TRBV6-1 and TRBJ1-2, with 8 positions matching TRBD1. This CDR3 contains 15 residues. The J segment lost 4 bases and the V segment lost 7 bases, leaving 11 bases of the junction unmatched. CDR1 and CDR2 from the germline V gene are MNHNS and SASEGT. This chain's CDR3 is CASIQRTGRGYGYTF. DNA of the CDR3: TGTGCCAGCATCCAGAGGACAGGGAGGGGCTATGGCTACACCTTC.

The genes are TRBV29-1 and TRBJ1-2, with 7 bases aligning to TRBD1. CDR3 length equals 14 residues. Per germline, CDR1 SQVTM and CDR2 ANQGSEA. V lost 4 bases and J lost 5; bases outside the gene matches: 10. CDR3 sequence: CSVVGGQRRYGYTF. The DNA for the CDR3 is TGCAGCGTTGTGGGGGGACAGCGACGTTATGGCTACACCTTC.

The rearrangement uses TRBV6-1 and TRBJ2-7, with D possibly matching TRBD1 (5 bases). The CDR3 has 15 amino acids. V shed 5 bases and J shed 5 bases, with 19 bases lying between them. CDR1 and CDR2 from the germline V gene are MNHNS and SASEGT. For the CDR3, the DNA is TGTGCCAGCAGTTTAAGGGGTAGGTTAGGGAACGAGCAGTACTTC. This encodes CASSLRGRLGNEQYF.

The chain couples TRBV5-1 to TRBJ1-3; 8 bases are shared with TRBD1. V lost 4 bases and J lost 4; bases outside the gene matches: 4. This CDR3 has 14 residues. Germline-derived CDR1 and CDR2 are SGHRS and YFSETQ. CDR3 region: CASSKGTGGNTIYF. As DNA, the CDR3 is TGCGCCAGCAGCAAAGGGACAGGCGGAAACACCATATATTTT.

The chain is built from TRBV9 and TRBJ2-3; weak D call: TRBD1 (5 bases). The CDR3 has 16 amino acids. V lost 0 bases and J 4 bases, leaving 15 bases between the germline ends. Per germline, CDR1 SGDLS and CDR2 YYNGEE. This CDR3 reads CASSVGARAAADTQYF. The CDR3 bases are TGTGCCAGCAGCGTAGGGGCCAGGGCGGCAGCAGATACGCAGTATTTT.

The chain joins TRBV4-1 to TRBJ2-1; 11 bases are a match to TRBD2. Trimming cost V 1 base and J 9 bases; bases outside gene matches: 8. In germline, CDR1 is MGHRA, CDR2 YSYEKL. This CDR3 comprises 16 residues. The CDR3 nucleotides are TGCGCCAGCAGCCAAGTGCTAGCGGGAGGAGAGGGTGAGCAGTTCTTC. Its protein is CASSQVLAGGEGEQFF.

The rearrangement uses TRBV5-1 and TRBJ2-5; 12 bases fit TRBD2. Trimming took 4 bases from V and 5 from J; bases not matched to a gene: 9. CDR1 and CDR2 from the germline V gene are SGHRS and YFSETQ. The CDR3 is made up of 16 amino acids. As DNA, the CDR3 is TGCGCCAGCAGCCCCACTCTAGCGGGGGGGCGCGAGACCCAGTACTTC. Translating it yields CASSPTLAGGRETQYF. Combining the CDR3 with reference TRBV5-1 and TRBJ2-5 gives the whole variable domain KAGVTQTPRYLIKTRGQQVTLSCSPISGHRSVSWYQQTPGQGLQFLFEYFSETQRNKGNFPGRFSGRQFSNSRSEMNVSTLELGDSALYLCASSPTLAGGRETQYFGPGTRLLVL.

The chain couples TRBV4-1 to TRBJ2-1; D unresolved. V shed 3 bases and J shed 8 bases, with 8 bases lying between them. The CDR3 has 12 residues. Germline lookup yields CDR1 MGHRA and CDR2 YSYEKL. The CDR3 here is CASSHLYDEQFF. CDR3 in DNA: TGCGCCAGCAGCCACTTATATGATGAGCAGTTCTTC.

V usage is TRBV9 and J usage is TRBJ2-1; D ambiguous. The CDR3 totals 13 residues. The germline V gene encodes CDR1 SGDLS and CDR2 YYNGEE. V was shortened by 0 bases and J by 8 bases, with 9 bases between the two germline ends. Written as DNA, the CDR3 is TGTGCCAGCAGCGTAGGAACTCCGGATGAGCAGTTCTTC. Translation gives CASSVGTPDEQFF.

V usage is TRBV11-2 and J usage is TRBJ1-4, with 11 bases lining up with TRBD1. The CDR3 runs to 17 residues. Looked up from germline, CDR1 is SGHAT and CDR2 is FQNNGV. V was pared by 7 bases and J by 3 bases, with 10 bases of the junction left unmatched. For the CDR3, the DNA is TGTGCCAGCACCTCCTTCGGACAGGGGGCCTCTAATGAAAAACTGTTTTTT. Translating it yields CASTSFGQGASNEKLFF.

A word on this clone: The junction does not match germline at one end; this may be a read error. This sequence joins TRBV10-3 and TRBJ2-7, with 11 bases aligning to TRBD2. Germline V lookup: CDR1 ENHRY, CDR2 SYGVKD. The CDR3 loop spans 15 amino acids. The CDR3 sequence is CAITEGLAATYEQYF. DNA of the CDR3: TGTGCCATCACTGAGGGACTAGCGGCTACCTACGAGCAGTACTTC.

This sequence joins TRBV2 and TRBJ2-7; 11 nucleotides line up with TRBD1. V lost 6 bases, J lost 0 bases, and 4 bases stayed unmatched. Germline lookup yields CDR1 SNHLY and CDR2 FYNNEI. The CDR3 totals 15 residues. The CDR3 bases are TGTGCCAGCAGAGGCGGGACAGGGGGCTCCTACGAGCAGTACTTC. Translated: CASRGGTGGSYEQYF.